Listed below are T cell receptor beta chains from one sample, sequenced in a study of regulatory T cells in long-lasting Graves disease. TCRdb independently ran MiXCR on the multiplex PCR reads; one entry per CDR3 protein. The sample lists roughly 530,000 distinct CDR3 sequences, about 16% seen once, with roughly 25% in the top ten. These same records also appear under a second study, on T cells in Graves' hyperthyroidism and ophthalmopathy.

Sequenced material: peripheral blood mononuclear cells (PBMCs), taken at new diagnosis, from a patient treated with antithyroid drugs. The source of these receptors is a woman aged 35-65 years with Graves disease. CDR3s include the opening cysteine and the closing phenylalanine or tryptophan.

CATSDVGHGGLEQYF,TRBJ2-7,TRBV24-1
CASSLYAGIDQPQHF,TRBJ1-5,TRBV7-6
CASSVPISPQHF,TRBJ1-5,TRBV28
CAIRDGPNTGELFF,TRBJ2-2,TRBV10-3
CASSSGESNQPQHF,TRBJ1-5,TRBV5-1
CSAKTSSSGNTIYF,TRBJ1-3,TRBV20-1
CASSLRRLAEETQYF,TRBJ2-5,TRBV7-9
CASSLTGAYTEAFF,TRBJ1-1,TRBV12-3/TRBV12-4
CASSKRGVDYGYTF,TRBJ1-2,TRBV6-1
CASGEGNTEAFF,TRBJ1-1,TRBV12-3/TRBV12-4
CASSQTGGWTPLEAFF,TRBJ1-1,TRBV5-1
CASSPILAGGTGELFF,TRBJ2-2,TRBV11-2
CASSVQETQYF,TRBJ2-5,TRBV2
CASTVQGGEQYF,TRBJ2-7,TRBV2
CASGLVRNQPQHF,TRBJ1-5,TRBV12-5
CASSFSKGPAEGYTF,TRBJ1-2,TRBV11-2
CASSSGQGDLYGYTF,TRBJ1-2,TRBV6-2/TRBV6-3
CASSRQGPQETQYF,TRBJ2-5,TRBV5-1
CASSLVLRSSGANVLTF,TRBJ2-6,TRBV7-9
CASSFQGLNNSPLHF,TRBJ1-6,TRBV5-1
CASSLSLGRTDTQYF,TRBJ2-3,TRBV27
CSASPGRSTDTQYF,TRBJ2-3,TRBV20-1
CASSAIGWSQNTEAFF,TRBJ1-1,TRBV5-1
CASSFRDNSYNEQFF,TRBJ2-1,TRBV5-1
CASSLGSSTEAFF,TRBJ1-1,TRBV7-3
CATSNPGSGAFSGANVLTF,TRBJ2-6,TRBV15
CASSSGLAGVPYEQYF,TRBJ2-7,TRBV5-1
CASCLRDSPILAKNIQYF,TRBJ2-4,TRBV28
CASSPGAGAPTDTQYF,TRBJ2-3,TRBV12-3/TRBV12-4